This TCR beta chain was recorded in a study of Ad26.COV2.S vaccination and SARS-CoV-2 variants listed by TCRdb under 2021. As for the study more broadly: Vaccine-arm donors came from COV1001, a multicentre, randomized, double-blind, placebo-controlled phase I-IIa trial of Ad26.COV2.S in healthy adults. Dosing of Ad26.COV2.S was intramuscular, at either 5x10^10 or 1x10^11 viral particles, delivered as one shot or as two shots spaced 56 days apart. TCRbeta repertoire sequencing served as the tool for gauging how specific and how broad the SARS-CoV-2-reactive T cell receptors were following Ad26.COV2.S vaccination. A total of approximately 30 samples were included in the TCR-sequenced set, comprising around 19 Ad26.COV2.S vaccine recipients, 5 placebo recipients and 8 SARS-CoV-2 convalescent individuals. Trial participants were randomized into five groups of five: low-dose or high-dose Ad26.COV2.S given once or twice, or placebo on both occasions. Investigators remained blinded to trial group allocation during experiments and outcome assessment. Results and caveats for the whole study, not just this receptor: According to the authors, total T cell responses may have been underestimated by the TCR breadth and depth analyses. After vaccination, spike-specific CD8+ and CD4+ T cell responses were reported to show substantial breadth. The study lacked the statistical power to compare responses across vaccine doses or regimens. Vaccine and placebo recipients had comparable non-spike TCR breadth, which fits with the vaccine containing only spike. Ad26.COV2.S recipients had higher spike-specific TCR breadth than placebo recipients (P = 0.0014).

The intended sense of this specimen's treatment or condition label: approximately 18 received Ad26.COV2.S at low or high dose, single or two shots; about 5 received placebo; per-sample allocation not given. Repertoires of vaccine and placebo recipients were sequenced from samples taken on day 63 after the first injection. Cohort 1b enrolled 20 to 30 adults aged 18-55 years at a single site in Boston, USA, between 29 July and 7 August 2020. Ad26.COV2.S was a replication-incompetent adenovirus type 26 vector that expressed a prefusion-stabilized SARS-CoV-2 spike protein derived from the original Wuhan strain. A word on this clone: Its recognized antigen is unknown. Per-base qualities were not stored, and no clone one base away is much larger.

The CDR3 covers 15 residues, taking in both the cysteine and the phenylalanine. The CDR3 DNA has 45 bases and is translated from base 1. The germline V gene (reference sequence) specifies MNHNY as CDR1 and SVGAGI as CDR2. V drops 10 bases and J drops 0 bases, leaving 17 bases in between. The immunoSEQ Assay was the method used to sequence TCRbeta CDR3 regions. After extraction, genomic DNA underwent amplification by bias-controlled multiplex PCR, followed by high-throughput sequencing. The paper's processing steps were these. To quantify the absolute abundance of each unique TCRbeta CDR3 region, sequences were collapsed and filtered. Usable DNA was measured by amplifying reference genes present in all nucleated cells, and TCRbeta template counts were normalized to that usable DNA to estimate T cell fraction. Repertoire TCRs were annotated as SARS-CoV-2-specific by exact matching of V gene, CDR3 amino acid sequence and J gene to a known reactive TCR set. The reference SARS-CoV-2 TCR set came from MIRA and was filtered for enrichment in COVID-19-positive ImmuneCODE repertoires, removing public or cross-reactive TCRs. Drawing on the MIRA antigens, annotated TCRs were analysed further at the level of specific ORF or position within ORF. Breadth was defined as annotated unique rearrangements over total unique productive rearrangements; depth was the summed frequency of those rearrangements. Two-sided Wilcoxon rank-sum tests were applied when comparing TCR breadth between groups. TCRdb limited this immuneACCESS table to in-frame rearrangements with V and J called. A share of clones is missing; checked studies link under half to unresolved V genes, and the rest is unexplained. The DNA was the basis for D and trimming; V, J and clone size are from that table. The sample data list almost 400,000 clones, and approximately 90% of these were observed just once. Together, the top ten hold 1.9% of the sample.

In this chain, TRBV6-6 is recombined with TRBJ2-3; the D gene cannot be resolved reliably. The specimen was peripheral blood, collected in a trial of Ad26.COV2.S vaccine versus placebo. The TCR comes from a person aged 18-60 years who received the Ad26.COV2.S COVID-19 vaccine or a placebo. The DNA sequence is given as TGTGCCACTCGAGCCACCTTTTTGAGCACAGATACGCAGTATTTT. Its amino acids are CATRATFLSTDTQYF.